These 10 T cell receptor beta chains were sequenced from one sample in a study of T cell changes during pregnancy in multiple sclerosis. Sequencing was performed with immunoSEQ multiplex PCR; in TCRdb, only in-frame clones are kept and a portion is missing. Of about 30,000 clones listed, approximately 91% are singletons. This specimen consisted of peripheral blood, obtained in the second trimester of pregnancy. The receptors come from a female donor in good health, enrolled as a control in a pregnancy study.

The genes are TRBV27 and TRBJ2-1; no reliable D call. V lost 2 bases, J lost 0 bases, and 11 bases lay in between. Germline V gene lookup returns CDR1 MNHEY and CDR2 SMNVEV (reference sequence). The CDR3 length is 16 residues. As DNA, the CDR3 is TGTGCCAGCAGTTTAAATCCAGCAGGCTCCTACAATGAGCAGTTCTTC. Translation gives CASSLNPAGSYNEQFF.

By sample share, this clone is large. V is TRBV6-1 and J is TRBJ2-2; 8 bases fit TRBD1. The trim removed 2 bases at V and 2 bases at J, leaving 4 bases unmatched. Germline V CDR1 and CDR2: MNHNS, SASEGT. The CDR3 spans 16 residues. CDR3 protein: CASSEPPGGNTGELFF. CDR3 DNA sequence: TGTGCCAGCAGTGAACCCCCAGGGGGCAACACCGGGGAGCTGTTTTTT.

The chain combines TRBV14 with TRBJ1-4; possible D gene TRBD1, 5 bases. CDR1 is SGHDN, CDR2 FVKESK, per germline. The CDR3 spans 16 residues. Trimming took off 0 bases at V and 8 bases at J, with 16 bases between the two ends. The CDR3 region has the DNA TGTGCCAGCAGCCAAGAGTCGGGGGGATCGGGCGAAAAACTGTTTTTT. Residues: CASSQESGGSGEKLFF.

The chain is built from TRBV11-2 and TRBJ2-7; TRBD2 matches at 7 bases. The CDR3 extends over 15 amino acids. Germline V gene data show CDR1 as SGHAT and CDR2 as FQNNGV. With V trimmed by 0 bases and J by 2 bases, 4 bases remained unmatched. The CDR3 loop reads CASSLDGEGPYEQYF. CDR3 nucleotide sequence: TGTGCCAGCAGCTTAGACGGGGAGGGTCCCTACGAGCAGTACTTC.

The chain combines TRBV7-3 with TRBJ2-4, with D tentatively TRBD2 (6 bases). The CDR3 has 13 residues. CDR1 is SGHTA, CDR2 FQGTGA, per germline. V was cut by 2 bases and J by 8 bases, with 10 bases left in between. The CDR3 loop reads CASSLGWGDIQYF. The DNA of the CDR3 is TGTGCCAGCAGCTTAGGATGGGGGGACATTCAGTACTTC. Complete variable domain (other parts from reference TRBV7-3 and TRBJ2-4): GAGVSQTPSNKVTEKGKYVELRCDPISGHTALYWYRQSLGQGPEFLIYFQGTGAADDSGLPNDRFFAVRPEGSVSTLKIQRTERGDSAVYLCASSLGWGDIQYFGAGTRLSVL.

The V call is TRBV6-1, the J call TRBJ2-3; 11 bases map to TRBD2. Germline V gives CDR1 MNHNS, CDR2 SASEGT. Trimming removed 4 bases from V and 4 bases from J; junction bases left unmatched: 7. This CDR3 contains 16 residues. CDR3 sequence (DNA): TGTGCCAGCAGTGCGGCTAGCGGGGGGCCCTCAGATACGCAGTATTTT. Translated: CASSAASGGPSDTQYF.

This chain uses TRBV4-2 with TRBJ1-6; a weak D match, TRBD1 (6 bases). Germline values: CDR1 LGHNA, CDR2 YNFKEQ. This CDR3 region has 19 residues. The ends were cut back, 1 base at V and 12 bases at J, with 28 bases in the middle. The CDR3 DNA follows: TGTGCCAGCAGCCAAGTATGGGTAAGGAGAGGGACAATTGGAGAACCCCTCCACTTT. Translating it yields CASSQVWVRRGTIGEPLHF.

V is TRBV6-1 and J is TRBJ1-5; 9 positions match TRBD1. Germline CDR1 is MNHNS and CDR2 is SASEGT. CDR3 length equals 15 residues. V lost 5 bases to trimming and J lost 3 bases; unmatched junction nucleotides: 5. The CDR3 region has the DNA TGTGCCAGCAGTACCCGGGACAGGGTCAATCAGCCCCAGCATTTT. It yields the protein CASSTRDRVNQPQHF.

The chain is built from TRBV7-2 and TRBJ2-7; 8 bases fit TRBD1. The CDR3 runs to 15 residues. Germline V gives CDR1 SGHTA, CDR2 FQGNSA. V gave up 1 base and J gave up 6 bases; unmatched junction bases: 8. CDR3 in amino acids: CASSLGQGAGSEQYF. CDR3 in DNA: TGTGCCAGCAGCTTAGGGCAGGGGGCTGGGAGCGAGCAGTACTTC. The full variable domain, in which reference TRBV7-2 and TRBJ2-7 provide the parts outside the CDR3, is GAGVSQSPSNKVTEKGKDVELRCDPISGHTALYWYRQSLGQGLEFLIYFQGNSAPDKSGLPSDRFSAERTGGSVSTLTIQRTQQEDSAVYLCASSLGQGAGSEQYFGPGTRLTVT.

This chain connects TRBV11-2 to TRBJ2-5, with 11 bases lining up with TRBD2. The germline CDR1 and CDR2 sequences are SGHAT and FQNNGV. The CDR3 consists of 15 residues. J lost 0 bases, V lost 3 bases, and 0 bases had no gene match. The CDR3 DNA reads TGTGCCAGCAGCTTGGGACTAGCGGACCAAGAGACCCAGTACTTC. It codes for CASSLGLADQETQYF.